This TCR beta chain was identified in a study of blood T cell repertoires in COVID-19. Looking at the study overall: Italy, Spain and the United States were the sources of the convalescent and acute COVID-19 samples.

The CDR3 loop spans 17 amino acids. V was trimmed by 0 bases and J by 7 bases, leaving 21 bases between them. CDR1 and CDR2 from the germline V gene are LGHDT and YNNKEL (reference sequence). Produced via immunoSEQ multiplex PCR; TCRdb's table is partial and in-frame only. This repertoire shows under 150,000 clones, 81% found once; its top ten account for 1.5% to 1.7%. Sequenced input: peripheral blood. The sequence came from a man aged 45 to 65 with acute or convalescent COVID-19. The chain couples TRBV3-1 (or the pseudogene TRBV3-2) to TRBJ1-1; tentatively, D is TRBD1 (5 bases). CDR3 loop: CASSQDRGSKKSGEAFF. Written as DNA, the CDR3 is TGTGCCAGCAGCCAAGATAGGGGTTCCAAGAAAAGTGGTGAAGCTTTCTTT.